The clone carrying this T cell receptor beta chain was observed a few times. Its antigen remains unidentified. TCRdb redid the calling of the 5' RACE reads with MiXCR, one entry per CDR3 protein. The repertoire holds roughly 500,000 distinct CDR3 sequences, with around 21% as singletons. The sample comes from a study of T cells after yellow fever vaccination. Study background: Each low-cell-number fraction was prepared by means of SMART-Seq v4 Ultra Low Input. Study results and limitations: Bulk-population clonotypes that are abundant could appear as contaminants in FACS-sorted repertoires. After the booster, nearly 98% of CD4 and about nine tenths of CD8 primary-response clones were re-detected. Although most clonotypes did not, a small share appeared in both CD4 and CD8 compartments.

The V gene lost 7 bases and the J gene lost 2 bases, with 13 bases spanning the gap. CDR1 and CDR2 from the germline V gene are DFQATT and SNEGSKA (reference sequence). This CDR3 contains 13 residues. This chain joins TRBV20-1 and TRBJ2-3; TRBD1 is a possible D gene (7 bases). The material was PBMCs, obtained 15 days after the yellow fever booster vaccination. The TCR sequence derives from a man aged 25 to 40 who received the YFV17D yellow fever vaccine. CDR3 protein: CSVQGGNTDTQYF. DNA for the CDR3: TGCAGTGTCCAGGGGGGTAACACAGATACGCAGTATTTT.